These 11 T cell receptor beta chains came from one sample sequenced in a study of response to subunit inactivated influenza vaccine. One entry per CDR3 protein, called by TCRdb with MiXCR from the RT-PCR reads. The sample holds around 710,000 distinct CDR3 sequences; over 11% are singletons and the top ten take 5.5% to 7%. The sequencing here drew on PBMCs from blood, taken 14 days before vaccination. These TCRs come from a man in his forties or fifties who received an inactivated influenza vaccine.

This clonotype was seen only a few times. The chain combines TRBV29-1 with TRBJ2-7, with TRBD2 matching over 7 bases. The CDR3 sequence is 14 residues long. Germline-derived CDR1 and CDR2 are SQVTM and ANQGSEA. The V and J ends lost 6 bases and 4 bases, in that order; junction bases with no gene match: 12. The CDR3 bases are TGCAGCGTGGGGGTTGGGGGGGGGAAGTACGAGCAGTACTTC. Translated: CSVGVGGGKYEQYF.

There are a few counts of this clonotype. The rearrangement joins TRBV14 to TRBJ2-7; 7 bases line up with TRBD1. Looked up from germline, CDR1 is SGHDN and CDR2 is FVKESK. This CDR3 has 17 amino acids. J was trimmed by 1 base and V by 3 bases; bases with no gene match: 12. CDR3 DNA sequence: TGTGCCAGCAGCCACGCTCCTTGGGGACAGCGTTCCTACGAGCAGTACTTC. Translated, it gives CASSHAPWGQRSYEQYF.

The gene calls are TRBV3-1 and TRBJ2-3, with 10 bases lining up with TRBD2. The CDR3 contains 16 residues. CDR1 is LGHDT, CDR2 YNNKEL, per germline (reference sequence). J was trimmed by 3 bases and V by 1 base; bases with no gene match: 4. CDR3 DNA sequence: TGTGCCAGCAGCCAAGTACTAGCGGGGATTACAGATACGCAGTATTTT. This gives the protein CASSQVLAGITDTQYF.

This clonotype has just a few counts. This chain joins TRBV5-1 and TRBJ2-5, with 7 bases fitting TRBD1. Per the germline V gene, CDR1 is SGHRS and CDR2 is YFSETQ. The CDR3 sequence is 14 residues long. Trimming at V came to 4 bases and at J to 2 bases, leaving 5 bases not matched to a gene. The CDR3 DNA reads as TGCGCCAGCAGCGGGGACAGCCTTCAAGAGACCCAGTACTTC. Translating it yields CASSGDSLQETQYF. Supplemented by reference TRBV5-1 and TRBJ2-5, the full variable domain reads KAGVTQTPRYLIKTRGQQVTLSCSPISGHRSVSWYQQTPGQGLQFLFEYFSETQRNKGNFPGRFSGRQFSNSRSEMNVSTLELGDSALYLCASSGDSLQETQYFGPGTRLLVL.

The rearrangement uses TRBV5-1 and TRBJ2-1; no definite D call. The CDR3 covers 15 residues. Trimming cost V 4 bases and J 4 bases, with 15 bases left between them. Germline assignment: CDR1 SGHRS and CDR2 YFSETQ. Here the CDR3 reads CASSTISGSYNEQFF. For the CDR3, the DNA is TGCGCCAGCAGCACCATTTCGGGCTCGTACAATGAGCAGTTCTTC. Looking up the rest from reference TRBV5-1 and TRBJ2-1 gives the full variable domain: KAGVTQTPRYLIKTRGQQVTLSCSPISGHRSVSWYQQTPGQGLQFLFEYFSETQRNKGNFPGRFSGRQFSNSRSEMNVSTLELGDSALYLCASSTISGSYNEQFFGPGTRLTVL.

The V gene is TRBV12-3 or TRBV12-4, the J gene TRBJ1-6, with TRBD1 matching over 7 bases. V lost 10 bases, J lost 12 bases, and 12 bases stayed unmatched. This CDR3 has 13 residues. The CDR3 nucleotides read TGTGCCACTGCAACAGGGGACGGTAAACCCCTCCACTTT. Translated: CATATGDGKPLHF.

This clonotype was seen repeatedly, ten times or more. The chain joins TRBV10-3 to TRBJ2-7; 10 bases are a match to TRBD1. V gave up 7 bases and J gave up 0 bases; unmatched junction bases: 3. CDR1 is ENHRY, CDR2 SYGVKD, per germline. The CDR3 has 14 residues. CDR3 sequence reads: CAINDRGHSYEQYF. The DNA of the CDR3 is TGTGCCATCAATGACAGGGGGCACTCCTACGAGCAGTACTTC.

There are a few counts of this clonotype. This chain connects TRBV5-1 to TRBJ1-2; D is unclear. The CDR3 runs 15 residues. Trimming cost V 4 bases and J 5 bases, with 18 bases left between them. CDR1 is SGHRS and CDR2 is YFSETQ in the germline V gene. This CDR3 is CASSPRLNLGYGYTF. CDR3 bases: TGCGCCAGCAGCCCCCGGCTAAACCTGGGGTATGGCTACACCTTC.

This chain connects TRBV19 to TRBJ2-7; TRBD1 might be the D (5 bases). The germline V and J ends were trimmed by 6 bases and 1 base, with 13 bases remaining between them. The CDR3 extends over 14 amino acids. Germline V lookup: CDR1 LNHDA, CDR2 SQIVND (reference sequence). CDR3 coding DNA: TGTGCCAGTAGCAAGCGCGACAGTTCCTACGAGCAGTACTTC. Translated: CASSKRDSSYEQYF.

The sample holds a few counts of this clonotype. The chain uses TRBV2 and TRBJ1-2; 8 bases align to TRBD1. V trimming: 7 bases; J trimming: 2 bases; junction bases outside the gene matches: 9. The CDR3 contains 15 residues. CDR1 is SNHLY and CDR2 is FYNNEI in the germline V gene. Written as DNA, the CDR3 is TGTGCCAGCAACAAGGAACAGGGGGGAAACTATGGCTACACCTTC. This sequence encodes CASNKEQGGNYGYTF.

This clonotype turned up a few times. The V and J genes are TRBV7-8 and TRBJ2-1; TRBD1 is a possible D gene (6 bases). V was trimmed by 5 bases and J by 1 base, leaving 12 bases between them. This CDR3 region has 15 residues. The germline CDR1 and CDR2 sequences are SGHVS and FQNEAQ. The chain's CDR3 is CASSPRGRSYNEQFF. The CDR3 bases are TGTGCCAGCAGCCCCAGGGGCCGGTCCTACAATGAGCAGTTCTTC.